A single sample is the source of the 13 T cell receptor beta chains below, sequenced in a study of cytomegalovirus exposure and HLA in healthy donors. The PCR ran on 60 Vbeta and 13 Jbeta primers. The table came from immunoSEQ multiplex PCR; TCRdb's copy has only in-frame clones and leaves some out. Recorded for this sample: over 100,000 clones. Material for sequencing was PBMCs. The source of these receptors is a woman aged 40 to 50 in good health and CMV-seropositive.

The chain joins TRBV25-1 to TRBJ2-7; the D gene is possibly TRBD1 (6 bases). V lost 10 bases, J lost 3 bases, and 22 bases lay in between. The CDR3 covers 15 residues. Germline CDR1 and CDR2: MGHDK and SYGVNS. In DNA form, the CDR3 reads TGTGCCACCAAGACAATTGGCTGGGGGCGCTACGAGCAGTACTTC. The encoded protein is CATKTIGWGRYEQYF.

The chain is built from TRBV9 and TRBJ2-1; possibly TRBD2 for D (7 bases). The CDR3 runs to 16 residues. Germline-derived CDR1 and CDR2 are SGDLS and YYNGEE. The ends were cut back, 0 bases at V and 2 bases at J, with 12 bases in the middle. The CDR3 region is CASSVGGGGTYNEQFF. The CDR3 coding sequence is TGTGCCAGCAGCGTAGGAGGGGGGGGCACCTACAATGAGCAGTTCTTC.

The chain carries TRBV15 and TRBJ2-5, with 7 bases fitting TRBD2. The closer fit of TRBJ2-7 to the DNA end suggests the J call may be wrong. Germline values: CDR1 LNHNV, CDR2 YYDKDF (reference sequence). The CDR3 contains 14 residues. The CDR3 protein is CATSSEGGPYEQYF. CDR3 DNA sequence: TGTGCCACCAGCAGTGAGGGAGGGCCCTACGAGCAGTACTTC.

This rearrangement joins TRBV9 to TRBJ1-2; D remains unclear. The CDR3 runs 16 residues. Germline lookup yields CDR1 SGDLS and CDR2 YYNGEE. Trimming cost V 4 bases and J 0 bases, with 16 bases left between them. CDR3 protein: CASSTAPQEANYGYTF. DNA for the CDR3: TGTGCCAGCAGCACAGCCCCTCAGGAGGCTAACTATGGCTACACCTTC.

This chain joins TRBV4-1 and TRBJ2-5; D perhaps matches TRBD1 (6 bases). The germline V gene encodes CDR1 MGHRA and CDR2 YSYEKL. Trimming left V 2 bases short and J 1 base short, with 11 bases between. The CDR3 covers 15 residues. The CDR3 DNA follows: TGCGCCAGCAGCCAAAGTCCAGGGGTCCAAGAGACCCAGTACTTC. Protein: CASSQSPGVQETQYF.

The chain is built from TRBV9 and TRBJ2-4, with D possibly TRBD2 on 6 matching bases. This CDR3 spans 13 amino acids. Germline V gene data show CDR1 as SGDLS and CDR2 as YYNGEE. V was trimmed by 7 bases and J by 0 bases, leaving 8 bases between them. Here the CDR3 DNA reads TGTGCCAGCGGAGGGGTAGCCAAAAACATTCAGTACTTC. Amino acids: CASGGVAKNIQYF.

As regards this clone: Relative to the germline gene, one junction end is altered; a read error may explain this. The genes are TRBV25-1 and TRBJ2-4; 9 bases agree with TRBD2. This CDR3 comprises 16 residues. Germline CDR1 is MGHDK and CDR2 is SYGVNS. The CDR3 nucleotides read TGTGCCAAACCCTCCGTTCAGGGACTAGCCAAAGACATTCAGTACTTC. This translates into CAKPSVQGLAKDIQYF.

V and J are TRBV5-1 and TRBJ2-7, with unresolved D. From germline, CDR1 is SGHRS and CDR2 YFSETQ. The V and J ends lost 1 base and 4 bases respectively, with 12 bases between them. This CDR3 contains 14 residues. CDR3 bases: TGCGCCAGCAGCTTGACCCCTGGGCAGTACGAGCAGTACTTC. Amino acids: CASSLTPGQYEQYF.

This sequence joins TRBV4-2 and TRBJ2-3; 10 bases map to TRBD1. Trimming cost V 0 bases and J 5 bases; bases outside gene matches: 11. The germline V gene encodes CDR1 LGHNA and CDR2 YNFKEQ. The CDR3 has 18 residues. This chain's CDR3 is CASSQDLRQGAKGDTQYF. The CDR3 DNA follows: TGTGCCAGCAGCCAAGACCTAAGACAGGGGGCGAAGGGAGATACGCAGTATTTT.

J is TRBJ1-1 and V is TRBV30; 7 positions match TRBD1. The CDR3 runs 11 residues. CDR1 GTSNPN and CDR2 SVGIG come from the germline V gene (reference sequence). The V gene end was trimmed by 1 base and the J gene end by 7 bases; junction bases not matched to a gene: 0. The CDR3 DNA reads as TGTGCCTGGAGTGGGGACAGTGAAGCTTTCTTT. It translates to CAWSGDSEAFF.

The chain joins TRBV15 to TRBJ2-5, with a tentative D call TRBD1 (5 bases). The CDR3 runs to 14 residues. Germline lookup yields CDR1 LNHNV and CDR2 YYDKDF (reference sequence). V dropped 0 bases and J dropped 5 bases, with 10 bases sitting between them. The CDR3 is CATSRDRTRETQYF. In DNA, the CDR3 is TGTGCCACCAGCAGAGACCGGACAAGGGAGACCCAGTACTTC.

The chain joins TRBV19 to TRBJ1-5; no reliable D call. CDR3 length: 16 amino acids. V lost 5 bases and J lost 0, with 14 bases in between. From germline, CDR1 is LNHDA and CDR2 SQIVND (reference sequence). CDR3 sequence: CASSLVSGYSNQPQHF. CDR3 coding DNA: TGTGCCAGTAGTTTGGTATCCGGTTATAGCAATCAGCCCCAGCATTTT.

The chain uses TRBV5-1 and TRBJ1-3, with D possibly being TRBD1 (5 bases). The germline V gene encodes CDR1 SGHRS and CDR2 YFSETQ. The CDR3 has 15 residues. Between the trimmed V and J ends, which lost 0 bases and 3 bases, there was a span of 10 bases. The CDR3 DNA sequence: TGCGCCAGCAGCTTGGCTGGGGCAGGTGGAAACACCATATATTTT. It translates to CASSLAGAGGNTIYF.